Only one count was recorded for the clone carrying this T cell receptor beta chain. This entry comes from a study of preoperative IRX-2 immunotherapy in early breast cancer. This CDR3 is built from 15 residues. Trimming removed 2 bases from V and 1 base from J; junction bases left unmatched: 3. Looked up from germline, CDR1 is SGHRS and CDR2 is YFSETQ. Noted treatment: preoperative locoregional IRX-2 cytokine immunotherapy. Preoperative locoregional IRX-2 cytokine immunotherapy was tested in the phase Ib source study. This table comes from immunoSEQ multiplex PCR, and its TCRdb copy is limited to in-frame clones, with some not included. The sample includes about 23,000 clones, 95% of them seen just once.

This sequence originates from a human donor with breast cancer. The source material was tumor tissue, sampled after IRX-2 immunotherapy. The gene calls are TRBV5-1 and TRBJ2-7, with TRBD2 matching over 10 bases. CDR3 coding DNA: TGCGCCAGCAGCTTCGGACTAGCGGATTCCTACGAGCAGTACTTC. This encodes CASSFGLADSYEQYF.